The 27 T cell receptor beta chains given below trace back to one sample, sequenced in a study of T cell responses to AZD1222 COVID-19 vaccine. Sequencing was performed with immunoSEQ multiplex PCR; in TCRdb, only in-frame clones are kept and a portion is missing. The table shows around 130,000 clones, with approximately 91% occurring only once. Specimen: peripheral blood, collected on day 0 of AZD1222 vaccination. The receptors shown here come from an adult in good health.

The rearrangement links TRBV4-2 to TRBJ2-3, with D possibly TRBD1 on 8 matching bases. The CDR3 totals 16 residues. With 3 bases removed from V and 4 bases from J, the gap between germline ends came to 17 bases. In germline, CDR1 is LGHNA, CDR2 YNFKEQ. In DNA, the CDR3 is TGTGCCAGCAGCCAGCAGGGGGCGCGGGGGCCAGATACGCAGTATTTT. This translates into CASSQQGARGPDTQYF.

V and J are TRBV15 and TRBJ1-2, with a tentative D call TRBD1 (6 bases). The CDR3 is 14 amino acids. CDR1 is LNHNV, CDR2 YYDKDF, per germline (reference sequence). V was trimmed by 0 bases and J by 8 bases, leaving 13 bases between them. This CDR3 is CATSRDWGGAGYTF. The CDR3 bases are TGTGCCACCAGCAGAGACTGGGGGGGCGCCGGCTACACCTTC.

The chain recombines TRBV4-1 with TRBJ2-7; 7 bases agree with TRBD2. Germline CDR1 reads MGHRA; CDR2 reads YSYEKL. Trimming took 3 bases from V and 0 from J; bases not matched to a gene: 14. The CDR3 spans 18 residues. DNA for the CDR3: TGCGCCAGCAGCCAGATTGGGAGGAGGACTAGGAGCTCCTACGAGCAGTACTTC. It is translated as CASSQIGRRTRSSYEQYF.

The rearrangement links TRBV15 to TRBJ1-2; D unclear. The CDR3 runs to 15 residues. The germline V gene has CDR1 LNHNV and CDR2 YYDKDF (reference sequence). V dropped 4 bases and J dropped 0 bases, with 12 bases sitting between them. CDR3 DNA sequence: TGTGCCACCAGCATCAAAACAGCAGCTAACTATGGCTACACCTTC. This gives the protein CATSIKTAANYGYTF. Looking up the rest from reference TRBV15 and TRBJ1-2 gives the full variable domain: DAMVIQNPRYQVTQFGKPVTLSCSQTLNHNVMYWYQQKSSQAPKLLFHYYDKDFNNEADTPDNFQSRRPNTSFCFLDIRSPGLGDTAMYLCATSIKTAANYGYTFGSGTRLTVV.

This sequence joins TRBV10-2 and TRBJ2-7; 7 bases align to TRBD2. Germline assignment: CDR1 WSHSY and CDR2 SAAADI. This CDR3 has 14 residues. V shed 1 base, J shed 5 bases, and the junction held 5 bases outside the gene matches. For the CDR3, the DNA is TGCGCCAGCAGTGAGTTAGTAGGGAGGGACGAGCAGTACTTC. Protein: CASSELVGRDEQYF.

As regards this clone: The identical CDR3 is also encoded by other nucleotide sequences in the sample. The J gene is TRBJ1-1, the V gene TRBV30; D is uncertain. This CDR3 has 13 residues. The V end was cut by 0 bases, the J end by 2 bases, with 7 bases between. Germline CDR1 and CDR2: GTSNPN and SVGIG (reference sequence). CDR3 protein: CAWSVPGNTEAFF. The DNA of the CDR3 is TGTGCCTGGAGTGTACCGGGAAACACTGAAGCTTTCTTT.

The chain couples TRBV19 to TRBJ2-2; 9 bases agree with TRBD2. Germline V CDR1 and CDR2: LNHDA, SQIVND (reference sequence). Unmatched junction bases numbered 11, after V lost 5 bases and J lost 4 bases. The CDR3 has 17 amino acids. The chain's CDR3 is CASSSPGRGGLTGELFF. The CDR3 nucleotides are TGTGCCAGTAGTTCCCCGGGGCGGGGGGGCCTCACCGGGGAGCTGTTTTTT.

The chain couples TRBV11-3 to TRBJ2-7; 11 nucleotides align to TRBD2. The CDR3 is 17 residues long. V trimming: 5 bases; J trimming: 2 bases; junction bases outside the gene matches: 11. Germline values: CDR1 SGHNT, CDR2 YENEEA. The CDR3 region is CASSVGTSGGRPYEQYF. In nucleotides, the CDR3 is TGTGCCAGCAGCGTCGGGACTAGCGGAGGGAGGCCCTACGAGCAGTACTTC.

The CDR3 nucleotides are TGTGCCAGCAGCATCACAGGGTTTGAGCAGTTCTTC. Protein sequence: CASSITGFEQFF. This chain joins TRBV5-6 and TRBJ2-1; possible D gene TRBD1, 6 bases. CDR3 length equals 12 residues. CDR1 and CDR2 (germline): SGHDT, YYEEEE. Trimming stripped 4 bases from V and 9 bases from J, with 11 bases between.

This clone turned up a few times. The chain's CDR3 is CATSVGTNTDTQYF. DNA for the CDR3: TGTGCCACCAGTGTCGGGACTAACACAGATACGCAGTATTTT. V gene TRBV24-1 combines with J gene TRBJ2-3; 7 bases are a match to TRBD2. There are 14 residues in the CDR3. Germline V gives CDR1 KGHDR, CDR2 SFDVKD. Trimming at V came to 5 bases and at J to 2 bases, leaving 3 bases not matched to a gene.

The V gene is TRBV4-1, the J gene TRBJ1-5; D unresolved. This CDR3 comprises 15 residues. Germline V CDR1 and CDR2: MGHRA, YSYEKL. Trimming cost V 1 base and J 6 bases, with 13 bases left between them. Here the CDR3 DNA reads TGCGCCAGCAGCCAAGGCCCGTTTGGCGGTCAGCCCCAGCATTTT. It yields the protein CASSQGPFGGQPQHF.

The table lists this clone with a few counts. Other nucleotide sequences in the sample specify the same CDR3. The rearrangement links TRBV4-2 to TRBJ2-5, with TRBD1 as a possible D gene (6 bases). The germline V and J ends were trimmed by 0 bases and 1 base, with 9 bases remaining between them. The CDR3 is 15 amino acids. Germline CDR1 LGHNA, CDR2 YNFKEQ. CDR3 sequence: CASSQDRGGQETQYF. In nucleotides, the CDR3 is TGTGCCAGCAGCCAAGATCGAGGGGGCCAAGAGACCCAGTACTTC.

The chain couples TRBV5-1 to TRBJ2-5; 8 bases agree with TRBD1. This CDR3 contains 15 residues. Germline V lookup: CDR1 SGHRS, CDR2 YFSETQ. After removal of 0 bases from V and 4 bases from J, the junction contained 5 bases not matched to a gene. DNA for the CDR3: TGCGCCAGCAGCTTGGCAGGGGGCGAGGGAGAGACCCAGTACTTC. Its protein product is CASSLAGGEGETQYF.

The genes are TRBV30 and TRBJ2-3, with TRBD2 matching over 8 bases. This CDR3 contains 16 residues. V trimming: 1 base; J trimming: 1 base; junction bases outside the gene matches: 7. Looked up from germline, CDR1 is GTSNPN and CDR2 is SVGIG (reference sequence). This CDR3 is CAWSGAGTRGTDTQYF. As DNA, the CDR3 is TGTGCCTGGAGTGGAGCCGGGACTAGAGGCACAGATACGCAGTATTTT.

The chain carries TRBV14 and TRBJ1-2; D not resolved. Per the germline V gene, CDR1 is SGHDN and CDR2 is FVKESK. Trimming removed 4 bases at V and 4 bases at J, with 13 bases between. The CDR3 is 14 residues long. The DNA of the CDR3 is TGTGCCAGCAGCCCCTCCCTCGGACTCTATGGCTACACCTTC. Protein product: CASSPSLGLYGYTF.

This clone was seen a single time. The V gene is TRBV11-2, the J gene TRBJ1-1, with 10 bases identical to TRBD1. The CDR3 contains 14 residues. V trimming: 6 bases; J trimming: 5 bases; junction bases outside the gene matches: 6. Germline V lookup: CDR1 SGHAT, CDR2 FQNNGV. The CDR3 loop is CASSDGTGVTEAFF. CDR3 DNA: TGTGCCAGCAGTGATGGGACAGGGGTAACTGAAGCTTTCTTT.

This chain links TRBV11-3 with TRBJ1-1, with D unresolved. Trimming pared 0 bases from V and 5 bases from J, leaving 7 bases between. CDR1 SGHNT and CDR2 YENEEA come from the germline V gene. The CDR3 has 13 residues. CDR3 in amino acids: CASSLDVRTEAFF. For the CDR3, the DNA is TGTGCCAGCAGCTTAGACGTCCGGACTGAAGCTTTCTTT. Full variable domain (remainder filled in from reference TRBV11-3 and TRBJ1-1): EAGVVQSPRYKIIEKKQPVAFWCNPISGHNTLYWYLQNLGQGPELLIRYENEEAVDDSQLPKDRFSAERLKGVDSTLKIQPAELGDSAVYLCASSLDVRTEAFFGQGTRLTVV.

The chain carries TRBV5-1 and TRBJ2-5; D might be TRBD1 (6 bases). This CDR3 has 18 residues. Germline CDR1 reads SGHRS; CDR2 reads YFSETQ. Trimming left V 4 bases short and J 3 bases short, with 25 bases between. The chain's CDR3 is CASSPKRSGTQWEETQYF. The DNA of the CDR3 is TGCGCCAGCAGCCCTAAACGCTCCGGGACACAATGGGAAGAGACCCAGTACTTC.

This clone has a handful of counts. The rearrangement joins TRBV5-1 to TRBJ2-7; a possible D gene is TRBD2 (6 bases). The CDR3 covers 14 residues. CDR1 and CDR2 (germline): SGHRS, YFSETQ. The V end was cut by 3 bases, the J end by 4 bases, with 14 bases between. CDR3 sequence reads: CASSWTLAGYEQYF. The CDR3 DNA reads as TGCGCCAGCAGCTGGACACTAGCAGGATACGAGCAGTACTTC.

This clone was detected a few times. This chain joins TRBV5-1 and TRBJ1-1; 7 nucleotides match TRBD1. This CDR3 contains 14 residues. J lost 1 base, V lost 4 bases, and 4 bases had no gene match. Germline CDR1 and CDR2: SGHRS and YFSETQ. For the CDR3, the DNA is TGCGCCAGCAGCCCAGGGGGGGCGAACACTGAAGCTTTCTTT. Translation: CASSPGGANTEAFF.

This sequence joins TRBV6-5 and TRBJ2-7; perhaps TRBD1 as D (5 bases). Trimming took off 2 bases at V and 3 bases at J, with 11 bases between the two ends. This CDR3 has 14 residues. From germline, CDR1 is MNHEY and CDR2 SVGAGI. The CDR3 region is CASSYNPGFYEQYF. Written as DNA, the CDR3 is TGTGCCAGCAGTTACAACCCAGGGTTCTACGAGCAGTACTTC.

Points on this clone: In the same sample, other DNA sequences code for this CDR3. The V and J genes are TRBV27 and TRBJ2-2, with D hard to call. V lost 4 bases and J 5 bases, leaving 5 bases between the germline ends. Germline V gene lookup returns CDR1 MNHEY and CDR2 SMNVEV (reference sequence). This CDR3 is 12 amino acids long. CDR3 DNA sequence: TGTGCCAGCAGTTCCTCGACCGGGGAGCTGTTTTTT. Residues: CASSSSTGELFF.

This chain uses TRBV6-2 or TRBV6-3 with TRBJ2-7; no clear D. Looked up from germline, CDR1 is MNHEY and CDR2 is SVGEGT. V was shortened by 2 bases and J by 2 bases, with 13 bases between the two germline ends. CDR3 length: 15 residues. The CDR3 spells CASSYLWGTTYEQYF. The CDR3 coding sequence is TGTGCCAGCAGTTACCTGTGGGGTACGACCTACGAGCAGTACTTC.

V is TRBV2 and J is TRBJ1-1, with D perhaps matching TRBD1 (6 bases). V lost 6 bases and J lost 3, with 11 bases in between. The CDR3 consists of 13 residues. Germline lookup yields CDR1 SNHLY and CDR2 FYNNEI. The CDR3 loop reads CASRVTGYTEAFF. The CDR3 nucleotides read TGTGCCAGCAGAGTCACAGGGTACACTGAAGCTTTCTTT.

Concerning this clone itself: The germline gene is not matched at one end of the junction; a read error may be the cause. The chain has TRBV5-6 and TRBJ2-1, with D uncertain. The germline V gene has CDR1 SGHDT and CDR2 YYEEEE. The length of the CDR3 is 13 residues. The CDR3 DNA reads TGTGCCAGCAGCTTGGTCTCCTTCAATGAGCAGTTCTTC. This encodes CASSLVSFNEQFF.

The chain joins TRBV5-5 to TRBJ2-1, with a weak D call TRBD2 (5 bases). Trimming removed 0 bases from V and 2 bases from J, with 9 bases in between. This CDR3 contains 15 residues. Germline CDR1 is SGHKS and CDR2 is YYEKEE (reference sequence). CDR3 nucleotides: TGTGCCAGCAGCTTGGGATTGGGAGCCTACAATGAGCAGTTCTTC. It yields the protein CASSLGLGAYNEQFF.

The chain recombines TRBV6-1 with TRBJ2-4, with D tentatively TRBD1 (6 bases). The CDR3 runs 15 residues. Germline V gene lookup returns CDR1 MNHNS and CDR2 SASEGT. V was shortened by 1 base and J by 0 bases, with 7 bases between the two germline ends. Written as DNA, the CDR3 is TGTGCCAGCAGTGAAGGAGGGGGAGCCAAAAACATTCAGTACTTC. Its translation: CASSEGGGAKNIQYF.